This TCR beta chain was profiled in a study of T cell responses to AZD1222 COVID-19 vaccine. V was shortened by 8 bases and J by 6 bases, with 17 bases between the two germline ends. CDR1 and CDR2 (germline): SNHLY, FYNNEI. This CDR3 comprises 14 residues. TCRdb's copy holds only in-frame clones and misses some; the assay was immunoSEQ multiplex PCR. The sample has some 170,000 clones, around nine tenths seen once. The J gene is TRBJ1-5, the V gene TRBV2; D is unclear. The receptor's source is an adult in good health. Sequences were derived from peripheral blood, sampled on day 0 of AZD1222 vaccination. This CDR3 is CASRLVGVAQPQHF. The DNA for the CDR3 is TGTGCCAGCCGTCTGGTCGGGGTGGCTCAGCCCCAGCATTTT.